This is a list of T cell receptor beta chains from one sample in a study of CD8 T cells in ankylosing spondylitis. Using its own MiXCR run on the 5' RACE reads, TCRdb lists one record per CDR3 protein. The sample lists about 460,000 distinct CDR3 sequences; about 5.7% were seen once. Material: blood, either unsorted or a sorted T cell fraction (not recorded which). The receptor source for this set is a male donor with ankylosing spondylitis. CDR3s include the opening cysteine and the closing phenylalanine or tryptophan. A D gene is named only where the DNA matches it firmly. For some rows the clone size is stated as once, few or many, or as a class when expanded; others skip it.

>many|TRBD1|TRBV29-1|TRBJ1-1
TGCAGCGTCATGCGACTGGGACAGGGTGGGTTGGATGAAGCTTTCTTT
CSVMRLGQGGLDEAFF
>many|TRBD2|TRBV20-1|TRBJ2-7
TGCAGTGCTAGAGATCAAGGACTAGGGGTTGAGGAGCAGTACTTC
CSARDQGLGVEEQYF
>many|TRBD2|TRBV5-6|TRBJ2-1
TGTGCCAGCAGCTTGGGTCCGGGAGGGCCCTACAATGAGCAGTTCTTC
CASSLGPGGPYNEQFF
>many|NA|TRBV7-9|TRBJ2-5
TGTGCCAGCTCCATCGCGGCCGGGGAGGAAGAGACCCAGTACTTC
CASSIAAGEEETQYF
>many|NA|TRBV4-1|TRBJ2-5
TGCGCCAGCAGCCAAGAGGGAGGGGGCCAAGAGACCCAGTACTTC
CASSQEGGGQETQYF
>many|NA|TRBV6-5|TRBJ1-1
TGTGCCAGCAGTTACGCCGGACAGAACACTGAAGCTTTCTTT
CASSYAGQNTEAFF
>many|TRBD1|TRBV5-1|TRBJ1-1
TGCGCCAGCAGCTCGTCCGGGACAGGGTTCACTGAAGCTTTCTTT
CASSSSGTGFTEAFF
>many|NA|TRBV28|TRBJ2-7
TGTGCCAGCAGTGCCACCTACGAGCAGTACTTC
CASSATYEQYF
>many|NA|TRBV4-3|TRBJ1-3
TGCGCCAGCAGCTCAGAGGGCCCCCCCTCTGGAAACACCATATATTTT
CASSSEGPPSGNTIYF
>NA|NA|TRBV4-1|TRBJ1-5
TGCGCCAGCAGCGCGGTGGGAGGGGAGGGTCAGCCCCAGCATTTT
CASSAVGGEGQPQHF
>NA|TRBD1|TRBV11-2|TRBJ2-7
TGTGCCAGCAGCCAAGGGACAGGGAGAGGGTACGAGCAGTACTTC
CASSQGTGRGYEQYF
>many|NA|TRBV7-6|TRBJ2-7
TGTGCCAGCAGCTTAGGGGACTGGGGTGGCATCGAGCAGTACTTC
CASSLGDWGGIEQYF
>many|NA|TRBV12-3/TRBV12-4|TRBJ1-5
TGTGCCAGCAGTACAGGGTTTCAGCCCCAGCATTTT
CASSTGFQPQHF
>many|TRBD2|TRBV5-5|TRBJ2-1
TGTGCCAGCAGCTTGGAGGCGGGAGAAGGAAATGAGCAGTTCTTC
CASSLEAGEGNEQFF
>many|TRBD2|TRBV20-1|TRBJ2-2
TGCAGTGCTAGGAGAGGCGGGAGCTATTACGACGGGGAGCTGTTTTTT
CSARRGGSYYDGELFF
>many|TRBD1|TRBV28|TRBJ1-5
TGTGCCAGCAGCTCACCGGGACAGGGGGCAGGTCAGCCCCAGCATTTT
CASSSPGQGAGQPQHF
>many|TRBD2|TRBV10-3|TRBJ2-5
TGTGCCATCAGAAAAAGCGGGGGTCTCCAAGAGACCCAGTACTTC
CAIRKSGGLQETQYF
>many|NA|TRBV5-1|TRBJ2-7
TGCGCCAGCAGCTTTTTCGGTTACGAGCAGTACTTC
CASSFFGYEQYF
>many|NA|TRBV20-1|TRBJ1-1
TGCAGTGCTAGAGAACTCCTGGACACTGAAGCTTTCTTT
CSARELLDTEAFF
>many|NA|TRBV29-1|TRBJ2-2
TGCAGCGTTGAACCCTATATAGGTCCCGGGGAGCTGTTTTTT
CSVEPYIGPGELFF
>many|NA|TRBV30|TRBJ2-2
TGTGCCTGGAACAGGGCGAACACCGGGGAGCTGTTTTTT
CAWNRANTGELFF
>many|NA|TRBV4-3|TRBJ2-3
TGCGCCAGCAGCCAAGGTTCCATGCGGCACAGCCAGGATACGCAGTATTTT
CASSQGSMRHSQDTQYF
>many|NA|TRBV4-3|TRBJ2-2
TGCGCCAGCAGCCAAGTTGGCGGGATATACACCGGGGAGCTGTTTTTT
CASSQVGGIYTGELFF